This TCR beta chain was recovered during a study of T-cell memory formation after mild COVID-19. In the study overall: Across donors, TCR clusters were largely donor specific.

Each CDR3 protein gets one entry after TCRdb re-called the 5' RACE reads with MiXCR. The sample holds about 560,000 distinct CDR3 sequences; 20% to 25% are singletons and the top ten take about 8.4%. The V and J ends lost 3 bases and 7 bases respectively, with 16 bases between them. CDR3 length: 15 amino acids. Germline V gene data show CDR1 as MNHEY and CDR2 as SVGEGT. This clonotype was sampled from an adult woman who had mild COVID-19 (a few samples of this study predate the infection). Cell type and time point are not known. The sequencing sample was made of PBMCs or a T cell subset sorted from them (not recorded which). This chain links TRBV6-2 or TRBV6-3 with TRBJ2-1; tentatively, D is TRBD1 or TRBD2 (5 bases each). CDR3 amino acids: CASSYSRTWGNEQFF. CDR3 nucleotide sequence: TGTGCCAGCAGTTATTCGAGGACCTGGGGGAATGAGCAGTTCTTC.